The 5 T cell receptor beta chains below come from one sample, sequenced in a study of T cell repertoires in cytomegalovirus infection. No antigen is known for these receptors. TCRdb reanalysed the reads using MiXCR and keeps one entry per CDR3 protein. In the table there are fewer than 150,000 distinct CDR3 sequences, 30% of which are singletons. The starting material was CD8+ T cells from cultured PBMCs, obtained from culture after CMV antigen stimulation. These receptors were collected from a human donor in good health (CMV status not recorded). Some clones in this sample may be carry-over from other donors' samples.

In its sample, this clonotype was seen many times. This chain connects TRBV6-5 to TRBJ1-5; D perhaps matches TRBD1 (5 bases). Germline loops: CDR1 MNHEY, CDR2 SVGAGI. V lost 2 bases and J 6 bases, leaving 11 bases between the germline ends. This CDR3 comprises 14 residues. The CDR3 nucleotides read TGTGCCAGCAGTTACCTGGGGCAGGGTCAGCCCCAGCATTTT. Amino acid sequence: CASSYLGQGQPQHF.

This clonotype has only a few counts. The rearrangement links TRBV20-1 to TRBJ1-2, with D perhaps TRBD1 (6 bases). The germline CDR1 and CDR2 sequences are DFQATT and SNEGSKA (reference sequence). The CDR3 extends over 13 amino acids. V lost 5 bases, J lost 4 bases, and 14 bases lay in between. CDR3 region: CSAGQLDTYGYTF. CDR3 DNA: TGCAGTGCTGGACAGCTTGACACCTATGGCTACACCTTC.

V usage is TRBV27 and J usage is TRBJ2-7; D gene uncertain. Between the trimmed V and J ends, which lost 5 bases and 0 bases, there was a span of 17 bases. The length of the CDR3 is 16 residues. Germline CDR1 reads MNHEY; CDR2 reads SMNVEV (reference sequence). The CDR3 DNA follows: TGTGCCAGCAGTCCAAAAATCGGTTTCTCCTCCTACGAGCAGTACTTC. Translating it yields CASSPKIGFSSYEQYF.

This clonotype was seen at least ten times. CDR3 region: CSGGQGNYEQYF. For the CDR3, the DNA is TGCAGCGGGGGACAGGGGAACTACGAGCAGTACTTC. V usage is TRBV29-1 and J usage is TRBJ2-7, with 10 positions matching TRBD1. V shed 7 bases, J shed 3 bases, and the junction held 3 bases outside the gene matches. This CDR3 has 12 residues. The V gene's germline CDR1 is SQVTM and CDR2 ANQGSEA.

This clonotype was seen a few times. This chain links TRBV27 with TRBJ2-7; D unclear. The CDR3 extends over 13 amino acids. The germline V gene encodes CDR1 MNHEY and CDR2 SMNVEV (reference sequence). Trimming removed 3 bases at V and 3 bases at J, with 9 bases between. The CDR3 DNA sequence: TGTGCCAGCAGTTTGGCCCGGAGCTACGAGCAGTACTTC. As protein: CASSLARSYEQYF.